Listed below are T cell receptor beta chains from one sample, sequenced in a study of a mutant IDH1 vaccine in newly diagnosed glioma. The assay was immunoSEQ multiplex PCR, and TCRdb's table has in-frame clones only and misses some. This sample yields 120,000 or so clones, of which around 77% are seen a single time; approximately 5% belongs to the top ten. Antigens for these TCRs are unknown. The sequenced sample was PBMCs, obtained from a glioma patient whose treatment included an IDH1 peptide vaccine. These receptors all stem from a man aged 40-50 years with glioma. The CDR3 runs from the conserved cysteine through the conserved F or W. Fields, in order: V gene, J gene, D gene, clone size, CDR3 protein, CDR3 DNA. The D gene is left open where the match is weak. Size tells how often a clone was seen (once, few, many) or the class of an expanded clone, and some rows leave it out.

>TRBV30|TRBJ2-3|.|.
CAWSPGVDTQYF
TGTGCCTGGAGTCCCGGAGTAGATACGCAGTATTTT
>TRBV4-2|TRBJ2-3|.|few
CASKSSRDPTDTQYF
TGTGCCAGCAAATCTTCTAGGGACCCCACAGATACGCAGTATTTT
>TRBV19|TRBJ2-3|TRBD2|.
CASSISRLAGRTDTQYF
TGTGCCAGTAGTATCTCAAGACTAGCGGGGCGCACAGATACGCAGTATTTT
>TRBV18|TRBJ2-1|.|.
CASSPPVNEQFF
TGTGCCAGCTCACCACCCGTCAATGAGCAGTTCTTC
>TRBV6-7|TRBJ2-2|.|.
CASRREFLSGELFF
TGTGCCAGCAGAAGGGAATTCTTATCCGGGGAGCTGTTTTTT
>TRBV7-9|TRBJ1-2|.|.
CASSRGTSYPYGYTF
TGTGCCAGCAGTCGTGGGACATCTTATCCCTATGGCTACACCTTC
>TRBV5-1|TRBJ2-3|TRBD2|once
CASSLNRVSGGTSTDTQYF
TGCGCCAGCAGCTTGAATCGGGTTAGCGGGGGTACTAGCACAGATACGCAGTATTTT
>TRBV27|TRBJ1-3|TRBD1|.
CASKQAGGFGNTIYF
TGTGCCAGCAAACAGGCAGGGGGCTTTGGAAACACCATATATTTT
>TRBV5-1|TRBJ1-2|.|.
CASSLGGQGMTGYTF
TGCGCCAGCAGCTTGGGAGGGCAGGGGATGACAGGCTACACCTTC
>TRBV7-9|TRBJ2-3|.|once
CASRGRIADRDTQYF
TGTGCCAGCAGGGGCCGAATAGCGGACCGAGATACGCAGTATTTT
>TRBV7-3|TRBJ2-5|.|many
CASTLGGDVANRGRYF
TGTGCCAGCACCCTAGGCGGGGATGTCGCCAACCGAGGGAGGTACTTC
>TRBV27|TRBJ2-1|.|.
CASSVYRDGNEQFF
TGTGCCAGCAGTGTCTACCGGGACGGGAATGAGCAGTTCTTC
>TRBV27|TRBJ2-2|.|once
CASSLSLVPANTGELFF
TGTGCCAGCAGTTTATCACTAGTACCGGCGAACACCGGGGAGCTGTTTTTT
>TRBV11-2|TRBJ1-4|.|.
CASSLWGGGTNEKLFF
TGTGCCAGCAGCTTATGGGGGGGCGGAACTAATGAAAAACTGTTTTTT
>TRBV2|TRBJ2-2|TRBD2|.
CASKREARSNTNTGELFF
TGTGCCAGCAAACGGGAGGCCAGATCGAACACGAACACCGGGGAGCTGTTTTTT
>TRBV6-5|TRBJ1-5|TRBD1|.
CASRTGEGNQPQHF
TGTGCCAGCAGGACAGGGGAAGGCAATCAGCCCCAGCATTTT
>TRBV30|TRBJ2-7|.|.
CAWSADKREQYF
TGTGCCTGGAGCGCCGACAAGAGGGAGCAGTACTTC
>TRBV18|TRBJ2-2|TRBD2|.
CASSPQREGLGELFF
TGTGCCAGCTCACCACAGCGGGAGGGCCTCGGGGAGCTGTTTTTT
>TRBV2|TRBJ2-4|.|few
CASSLAGLAKNIQYF
TGTGCCAGCAGTTTGGCGGGATTAGCCAAAAACATTCAGTACTTC
>TRBV7-2|TRBJ2-4|.|.
CASSSGAGNIQYF
TGTGCCAGCAGCTCAGGGGCAGGAAACATTCAGTACTTC
>TRBV6-5|TRBJ2-7|.|.
CASSATVDYEQYF
TGTGCCAGCAGCGCGACAGTCGACTACGAGCAGTACTTC
>TRBV19|TRBJ2-6|.|.
CASSEGPPRSGANVLTF
TGTGCCAGTAGCGAGGGCCCGCCTCGCTCTGGGGCCAACGTCCTGACTTTC
>TRBV18|TRBJ1-5|TRBD1|.
CASSRNGQGDQPQHF
TGTGCCAGCTCAAGGAACGGACAGGGGGATCAGCCCCAGCATTTT
>TRBV19|TRBJ2-1|.|.
CASSIGMKGPLYNEQFF
TGTGCCAGTAGTATAGGGATGAAGGGGCCCCTATACAATGAGCAGTTCTTC
>TRBV5-6|TRBJ2-2|.|.
CASSGGAGELFF
TGTGCCAGCAGCGGTGGGGCCGGGGAGCTGTTTTTT
>TRBV11-2|TRBJ2-1|.|.
CASSLVQTYNEQFF
TGTGCCAGCAGCTTAGTACAGACCTACAATGAGCAGTTCTTC
>TRBV5-1|TRBJ2-4|.|.
CASSLGWGAKNIQYF
TGCGCCAGCAGCCTGGGTTGGGGAGCCAAAAACATTCAGTACTTC
>TRBV27|TRBJ2-1|TRBD2|.
CASSPPGLAGGNEQFF
TGTGCCAGCAGTCCTCCGGGACTAGCGGGGGGGAATGAGCAGTTCTTC
>TRBV5-4|TRBJ1-2|.|.
CASSPTGNYGYTF
TGTGCCAGCAGCCCAACGGGAAACTATGGCTACACCTTC
>TRBV5-6|TRBJ1-6|.|.
CASSLDGGSSPLHF
TGTGCCAGCAGCTTGGATGGGGGCAGTTCACCCCTCCACTTT
>TRBV7-8|TRBJ2-2|.|.
CASSRQDPGELFF
TGTGCCAGCAGTCGACAGGACCCCGGGGAGCTGTTTTTT
>TRBV6-5|TRBJ1-2|TRBD1|.
CASSPGTVTRRGYTF
TGTGCCAGCAGTCCCGGGACAGTAACCAGAAGGGGCTACACCTTC
>TRBV5-8|TRBJ1-5|.|.
CASSRGQFGQPQHF
TGTGCCAGCAGCCGCGGACAGTTTGGTCAGCCCCAGCATTTT
>TRBV19|TRBJ2-3|TRBD2|.
CASNQRGPPSGDTQYF
TGTGCCAGTAACCAGCGGGGGCCCCCTAGCGGGGATACGCAGTATTTT